What follows is one TCR beta chain and its context. The data originate from a study of shared clonotypes between healthy human individuals. Caucasian adults residing in Nashville, Tennessee made up all the donors. TCRdb's table, derived via immunoSEQ multiplex PCR, lists solely in-frame clones and lacks some. Here the sample spans about 1,500,000 clones, more than 95% being singletons. The sample taken for sequencing was naive CD4+ T cells sorted from blood. The subset: CD45RA+ positively selected. The receptor's source is a man aged 25 to 45 in good health.

The chain's CDR3 is CASSPQQGLNTEAFF. CDR3 bases: TGTGCCAGCAGCCCGCAACAGGGGTTGAACACTGAAGCTTTCTTT. The chain is built from TRBV7-2 and TRBJ1-1; TRBD1 matches 7 bases. CDR1 is SGHTA, CDR2 FQGNSA, per germline. The length of the CDR3 is 15 residues. The trim removed 5 bases at V and 0 bases at J, leaving 6 bases unmatched. Full variable domain (rest looked up from reference TRBV7-2 and TRBJ1-1): GAGVSQSPSNKVTEKGKDVELRCDPISGHTALYWYRQSLGQGLEFLIYFQGNSAPDKSGLPSDRFSAERTGGSVSTLTIQRTQQEDSAVYLCASSPQQGLNTEAFFGQGTRLTVV.